A selection of T cell receptor beta chains follows, all from one sample in a study of blood T cell repertoires in COVID-19. This table comes from immunoSEQ multiplex PCR, and its TCRdb copy is limited to in-frame clones, with some not included. The table includes around 81,000 clones, around 82% detected once. The specimen sequenced was peripheral blood. Receptors were obtained from a human donor in a cohort sampled during active COVID-19. The CDR3 runs from the conserved cysteine through the conserved F or W. The D gene is left open where the match is weak. Some rows have no size entry. The others give once, few or many, or a class for an expanded clone.

j_call v_call d_call clone_size cdr3_nt cdr3_aa
TRBJ1-6 TRBV14 - - TGTGCCAGCAGCCAAAGTAGGGGTTCACCCCTCCACTTT CASSQSRGSPLHF
TRBJ2-2 TRBV7-3 TRBD2 - TGTGCCAGCAGCTTAACCGCCGGACTAGCGGGGGGATCCGGGGAGCTGTTTTTT CASSLTAGLAGGSGELFF
TRBJ2-7 TRBV2 TRBD1 - TGTGCCAGCATATGGGACGGGACAGGGTACGAGCAGTACTTC CASIWDGTGYEQYF
TRBJ1-3 TRBV2 - few TGTGCCAGCCGGGGATACTCTGGAAACACCATATATTTT CASRGYSGNTIYF
TRBJ2-3 TRBV4-3 - - TGCGCCAGCAGCCAAGATCACCTCGGGGCAGATACGCAGTATTTT CASSQDHLGADTQYF
TRBJ2-7 TRBV28 TRBD1 - TGTGCCAGCAGCCTCGGACAGGCCGTCTATTCTTACGAGCAGTACTTC CASSLGQAVYSYEQYF
TRBJ1-6 TRBV3-1/TRBV3-2 TRBD1 - TGTGCCAGCAGCCTAAGGACAGGGGGATCAAATTCACCCCTCCACTTT CASSLRTGGSNSPLHF
TRBJ2-1 TRBV5-1 - - TGCGCCAGCAGCTTGGACGGCGGAAACTACAATGAGCAGTTCTTC CASSLDGGNYNEQFF
TRBJ2-7 TRBV5-1 - - TGCGCCAGCAGGATTTCAGGCTACGAGCAGTACTTC CASRISGYEQYF
TRBJ2-7 TRBV5-4 TRBD2 - TGTGCCAGCAGCTTGGGGACTAGCGGGGCTTCCTACGAGCAGTACTTC CASSLGTSGASYEQYF
TRBJ1-2 TRBV6-5 TRBD1 - TGTGCCAGCAGAGTGACAGGGGGCAACGGCTACACCTTC CASRVTGGNGYTF
TRBJ2-7 TRBV12-2 - - TGTGCAAGTCGCCTCCGGGACAGGGGCCCTTACGAGCAGTACTTC CASRLRDRGPYEQYF